This T cell receptor (beta chain) was sequenced during a study of vaccination effects on CD4 cells after COVID-19. On the study more broadly: Subjects were given two BNT162b2 or mRNA-1273 vaccine doses. Study results and caveats: Infection- and vaccine-induced clones contracted markedly late after vaccination.

Germline values: CDR1 SGHRS, CDR2 YFSETQ. The CDR3 contains 14 residues. With 6 bases removed from V and 4 bases from J, the gap between germline ends came to 13 bases. Around day 10 of culture, CD4+ T cells were separated out. None of these healthy vaccinees had been infected with SARS-CoV-2 before vaccination. Details on this clone: The antigen is unknown.

Libraries were prepared by immunoSEQ multiplex PCR; TCRdb keeps only in-frame clonotypes and omits some of them. The repertoire holds about 58,000 clones, with around three quarters as singletons. The rearrangement joins TRBV5-1 to TRBJ2-2, with D tentatively TRBD1 (5 bases). The clonotype originates from a human donor who received a COVID-19 vaccine. The source material was CD4+ T cells from PBMCs cultured without peptide, sampled before COVID-19 vaccination. The chain's CDR3 is CASNVGATTGELFF. Here the CDR3 DNA reads TGCGCCAGCAACGTAGGGGCGACCACCGGGGAGCTGTTTTTT.